This T cell receptor beta chain was identified during a study of cytomegalovirus exposure and HLA in healthy donors. Study results and caveats: When analyzed later, a missense DCLRE1C variant was found to be linked to TCR beta V- and J-gene trimming. Later analysis identified several of the most significant clusters that appeared linked to common viral pathogens.

Trimming removed 0 bases at V and 2 bases at J, with 11 bases between. Germline V gives CDR1 MDHEN, CDR2 SYDVKM. CDR3 length: 16 residues. On this clone: Its specificity is unknown.

Researchers ran the PCR with 60 Vbeta and 13 Jbeta primers. Sequenced by immunoSEQ multiplex PCR; TCRdb stores in-frame clones only, minus some. The sample has around 120,000 clones; around 75% are singletons. The rearrangement joins TRBV28 to TRBJ1-5, with no clear D. This clonotype originated in a woman aged 18-29 years in good health and CMV-seronegative. Sequenced sample: PBMCs. The CDR3 is CASSLWRVWGNQPQHF. CDR3 DNA: TGTGCCAGCAGTTTATGGCGGGTGTGGGGCAATCAGCCCCAGCATTTT.